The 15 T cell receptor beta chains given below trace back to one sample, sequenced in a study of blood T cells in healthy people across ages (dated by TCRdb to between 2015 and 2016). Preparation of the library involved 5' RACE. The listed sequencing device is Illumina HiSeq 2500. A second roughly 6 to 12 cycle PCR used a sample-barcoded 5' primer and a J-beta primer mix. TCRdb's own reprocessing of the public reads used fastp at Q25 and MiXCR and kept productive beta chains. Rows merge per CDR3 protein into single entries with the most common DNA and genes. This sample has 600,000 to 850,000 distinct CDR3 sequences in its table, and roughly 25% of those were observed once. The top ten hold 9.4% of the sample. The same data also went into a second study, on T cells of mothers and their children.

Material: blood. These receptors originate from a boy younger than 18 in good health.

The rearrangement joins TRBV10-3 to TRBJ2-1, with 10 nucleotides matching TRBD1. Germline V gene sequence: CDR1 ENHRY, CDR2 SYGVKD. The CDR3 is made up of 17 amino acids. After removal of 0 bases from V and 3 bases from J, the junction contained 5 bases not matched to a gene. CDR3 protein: CAISESLGTGDYNEQFF. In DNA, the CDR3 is TGTGCCATCAGTGAGTCGCTCGGGACAGGGGACTACAATGAGCAGTTCTTC.

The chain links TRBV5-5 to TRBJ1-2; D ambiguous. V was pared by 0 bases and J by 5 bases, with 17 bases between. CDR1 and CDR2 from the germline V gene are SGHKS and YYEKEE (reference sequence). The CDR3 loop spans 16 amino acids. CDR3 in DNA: TGTGCCAGCAGCTTGGCCCCCCAACGGCTACCATATGGCTACACCTTC. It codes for CASSLAPQRLPYGYTF.

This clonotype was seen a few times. The CDR3 DNA reads TGTGCCAGCAGCTTGACCCAAAACTACGAGCAGTACTTC. Translating it yields CASSLTQNYEQYF. V and J are TRBV5-6 and TRBJ2-5; D is undetermined. The better agreement between TRBJ2-7 and the DNA end casts doubt on the J call. The CDR3 is 13 residues long. Germline loops: CDR1 SGHDT, CDR2 YYEEEE.

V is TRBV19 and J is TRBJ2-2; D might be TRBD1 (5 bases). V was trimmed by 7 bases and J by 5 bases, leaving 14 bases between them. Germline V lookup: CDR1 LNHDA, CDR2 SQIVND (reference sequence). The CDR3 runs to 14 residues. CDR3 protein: CASNNRGGTGELFF. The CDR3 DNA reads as TGTGCCAGTAATAATAGGGGTGGGACCGGGGAGCTGTTTTTT. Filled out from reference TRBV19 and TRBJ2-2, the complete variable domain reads DGGITQSPKYLFRKEGQNVTLSCEQNLNHDAMYWYRQDPGQGLRLIYYSQIVNDFQKGDIAEGYSVSREKKESFPLTVTSAQKNPTAFYLCASNNRGGTGELFFGEGSRLTVL.

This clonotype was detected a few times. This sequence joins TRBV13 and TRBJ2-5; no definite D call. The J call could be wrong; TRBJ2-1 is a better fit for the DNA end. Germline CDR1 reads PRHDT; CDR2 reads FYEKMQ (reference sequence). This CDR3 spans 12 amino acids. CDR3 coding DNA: TGTGCCAGCAGCTTAGGGGGAACTGAGCAGTTCTTC. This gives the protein CASSLGGTEQFF.

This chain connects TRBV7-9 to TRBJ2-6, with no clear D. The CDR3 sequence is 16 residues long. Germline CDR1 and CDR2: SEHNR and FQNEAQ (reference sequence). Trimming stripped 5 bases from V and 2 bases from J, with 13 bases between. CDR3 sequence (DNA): TGTGCCAGCAGCCCTCCCCTTGGCACTGGGGCCAACGTCCTGACTTTC. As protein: CASSPPLGTGANVLTF.

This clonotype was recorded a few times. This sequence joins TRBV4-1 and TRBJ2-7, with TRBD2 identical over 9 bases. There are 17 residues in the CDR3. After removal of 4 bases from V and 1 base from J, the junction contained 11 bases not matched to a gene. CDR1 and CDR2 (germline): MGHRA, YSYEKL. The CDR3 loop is CASSPEAGTSLSYEQYF. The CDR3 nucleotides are TGCGCCAGCAGCCCAGAGGCAGGGACTAGCCTTTCCTACGAGCAGTACTTC.

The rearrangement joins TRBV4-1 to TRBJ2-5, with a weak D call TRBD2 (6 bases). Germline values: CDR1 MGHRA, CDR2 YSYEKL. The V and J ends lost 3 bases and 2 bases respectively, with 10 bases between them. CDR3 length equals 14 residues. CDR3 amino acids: CASSHRLVQETQYF. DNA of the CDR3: TGCGCCAGCAGCCACAGACTAGTTCAAGAGACCCAGTACTTC.

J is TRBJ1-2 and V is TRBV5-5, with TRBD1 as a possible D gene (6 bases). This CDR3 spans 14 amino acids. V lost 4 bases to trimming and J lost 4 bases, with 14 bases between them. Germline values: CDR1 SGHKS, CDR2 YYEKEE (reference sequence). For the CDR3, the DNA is TGTGCCAGCAGCGCGGACAGCCCTAGCTATGGCTACACCTTC. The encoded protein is CASSADSPSYGYTF.

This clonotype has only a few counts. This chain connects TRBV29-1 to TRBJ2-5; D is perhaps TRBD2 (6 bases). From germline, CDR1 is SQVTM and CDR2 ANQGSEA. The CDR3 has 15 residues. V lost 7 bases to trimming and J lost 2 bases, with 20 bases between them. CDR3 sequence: CSAGSGPALQETQYF. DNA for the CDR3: TGCAGCGCCGGGAGCGGGCCCGCTCTACAAGAGACCCAGTACTTC.

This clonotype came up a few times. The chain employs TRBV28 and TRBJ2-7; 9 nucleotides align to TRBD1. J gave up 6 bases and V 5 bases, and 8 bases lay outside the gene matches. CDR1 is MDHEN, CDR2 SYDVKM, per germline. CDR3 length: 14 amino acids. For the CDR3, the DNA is TGTGCCAGCAGTGAACCGGGACAGGGTCGCGAGCAGTACTTC. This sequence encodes CASSEPGQGREQYF.

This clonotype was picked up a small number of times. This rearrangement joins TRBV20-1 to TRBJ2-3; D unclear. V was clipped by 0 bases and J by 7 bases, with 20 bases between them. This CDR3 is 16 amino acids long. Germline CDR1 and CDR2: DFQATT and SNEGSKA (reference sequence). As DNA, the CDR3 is TGCAGTGCTAGAGATCTTACTGCGTGGGCAAGTTATACGCAGTATTTT. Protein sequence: CSARDLTAWASYTQYF.

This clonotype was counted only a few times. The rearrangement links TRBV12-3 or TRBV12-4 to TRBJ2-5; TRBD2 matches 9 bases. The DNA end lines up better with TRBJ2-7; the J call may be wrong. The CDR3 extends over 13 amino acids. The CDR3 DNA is TGTGCCAGCAGTTTGACTAGCGGACACGAGCAGTACTTC. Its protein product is CASSLTSGHEQYF.

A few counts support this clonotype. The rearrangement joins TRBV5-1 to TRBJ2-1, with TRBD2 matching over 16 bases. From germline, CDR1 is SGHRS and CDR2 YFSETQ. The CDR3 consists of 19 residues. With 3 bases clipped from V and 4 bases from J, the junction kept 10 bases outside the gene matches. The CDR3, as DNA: TGCGCCAGCAGCTCAGGGACTAGCGGGGGGGCTGGAAGGTACAATGAGCAGTTCTTC. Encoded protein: CASSSGTSGGAGRYNEQFF.

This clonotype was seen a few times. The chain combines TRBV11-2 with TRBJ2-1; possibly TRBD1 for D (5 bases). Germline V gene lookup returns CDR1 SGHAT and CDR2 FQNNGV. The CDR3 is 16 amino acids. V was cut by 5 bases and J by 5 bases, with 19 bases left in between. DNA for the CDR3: TGTGCCAGCAGCCAGGATGACAGCGTTACAAACAATGAGCAGTTCTTC. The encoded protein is CASSQDDSVTNNEQFF.